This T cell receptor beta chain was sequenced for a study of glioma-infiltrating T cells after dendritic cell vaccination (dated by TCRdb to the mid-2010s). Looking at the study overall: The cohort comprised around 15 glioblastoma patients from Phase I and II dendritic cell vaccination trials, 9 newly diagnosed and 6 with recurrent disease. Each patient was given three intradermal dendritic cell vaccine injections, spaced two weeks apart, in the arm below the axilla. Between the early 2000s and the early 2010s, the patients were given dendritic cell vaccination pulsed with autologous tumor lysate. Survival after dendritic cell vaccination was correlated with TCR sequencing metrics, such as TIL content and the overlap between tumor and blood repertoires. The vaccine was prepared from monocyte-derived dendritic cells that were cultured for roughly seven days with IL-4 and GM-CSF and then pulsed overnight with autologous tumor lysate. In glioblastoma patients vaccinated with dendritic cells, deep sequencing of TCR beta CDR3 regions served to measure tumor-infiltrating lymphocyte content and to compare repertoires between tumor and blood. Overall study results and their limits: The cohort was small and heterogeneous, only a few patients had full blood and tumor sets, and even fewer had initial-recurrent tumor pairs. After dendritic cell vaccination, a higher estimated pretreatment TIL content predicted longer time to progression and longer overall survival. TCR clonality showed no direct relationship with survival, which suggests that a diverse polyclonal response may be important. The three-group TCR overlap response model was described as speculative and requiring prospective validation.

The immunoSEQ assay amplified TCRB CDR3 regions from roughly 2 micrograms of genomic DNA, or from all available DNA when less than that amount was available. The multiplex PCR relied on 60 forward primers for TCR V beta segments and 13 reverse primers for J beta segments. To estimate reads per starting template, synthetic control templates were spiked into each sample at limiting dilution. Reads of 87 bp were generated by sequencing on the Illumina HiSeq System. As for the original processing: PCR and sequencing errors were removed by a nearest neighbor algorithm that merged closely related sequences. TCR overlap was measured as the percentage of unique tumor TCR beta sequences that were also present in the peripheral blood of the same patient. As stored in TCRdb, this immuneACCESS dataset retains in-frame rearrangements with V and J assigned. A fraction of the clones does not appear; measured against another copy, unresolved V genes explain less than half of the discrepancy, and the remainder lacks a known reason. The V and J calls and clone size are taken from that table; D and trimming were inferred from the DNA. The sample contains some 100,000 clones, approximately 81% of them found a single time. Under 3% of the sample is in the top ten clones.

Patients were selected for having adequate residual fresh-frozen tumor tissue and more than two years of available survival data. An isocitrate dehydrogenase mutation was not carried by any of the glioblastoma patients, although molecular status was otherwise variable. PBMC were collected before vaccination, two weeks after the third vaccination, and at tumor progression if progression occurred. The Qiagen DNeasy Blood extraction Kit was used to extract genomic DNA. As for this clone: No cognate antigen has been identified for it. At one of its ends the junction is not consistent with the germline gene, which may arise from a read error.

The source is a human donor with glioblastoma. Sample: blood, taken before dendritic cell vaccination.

The CDR3 region reads CASSLGGTLPQF. The nucleotide sequence is TGTGCCAGCAGCTTAGGTGGGACACTACCACAGTTT. Recombination linked TRBV11-2 to TRBJ1-3; the D segment could be TRBD1, given 6 matching bases. The CDR3, from cysteine to phenylalanine, totals 12 residues. The DNA shown is the 36-base CDR3, in frame from base 1. CDR1 and CDR2 are read off the germline V gene as SGHAT and FQNNGV.